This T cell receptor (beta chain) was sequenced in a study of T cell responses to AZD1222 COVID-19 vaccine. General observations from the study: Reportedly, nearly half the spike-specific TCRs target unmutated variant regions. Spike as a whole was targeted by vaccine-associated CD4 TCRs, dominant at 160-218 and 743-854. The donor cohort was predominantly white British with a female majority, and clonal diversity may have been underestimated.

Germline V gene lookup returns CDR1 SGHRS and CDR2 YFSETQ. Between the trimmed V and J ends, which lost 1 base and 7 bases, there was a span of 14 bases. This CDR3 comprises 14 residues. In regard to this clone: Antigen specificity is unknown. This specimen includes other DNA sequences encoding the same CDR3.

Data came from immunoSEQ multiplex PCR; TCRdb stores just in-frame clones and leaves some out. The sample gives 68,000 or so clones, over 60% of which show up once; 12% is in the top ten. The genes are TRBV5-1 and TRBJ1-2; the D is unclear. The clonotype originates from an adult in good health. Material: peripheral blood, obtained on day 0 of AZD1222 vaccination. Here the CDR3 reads CASSLYGQSSGYTF. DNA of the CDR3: TGCGCCAGCAGCTTGTATGGTCAGTCATCTGGCTACACCTTC.